Here is one T cell receptor (beta chain) with its context. No antigen is known for it. Qualities for individual bases were not recorded, and no much larger clone is one base off. A total of some 30 patients with locally advanced or metastatic urothelial carcinoma, treated at Memorial Sloan Kettering on a trial protocol, made up the cohort. Peripheral blood mononuclear cells were collected pretreatment and during treatment, at between 1 and 8 total time points per patient. The Qiagen DNeasy Blood extraction kit was used to purify genomic DNA from total PBMCs and from tumor samples. PBMCs were collected pretreatment and during treatment, and were isolated and stored as previously described. This entry belongs to a study of PD-L1 blockade in urothelial cancer (dated by TCRdb to 2015 to 2018). Some background on the complete study: Every patient began therapy in the mid-2010s and was given atezolizumab 1,200 mg intravenously every 3 weeks. Durable clinical benefit was defined as progression-free survival longer than 6 months, and TCR features were also tested against progression-free and overall survival. Roughly 10 patients reached durable clinical benefit, while some 20 patients did not. Somatic, immune and clinical correlates of response to PD-L1 blockade with atezolizumab in urothelial cancer were the focus of an exploratory multi-omic analysis. Twenty-five of 29 patients were males with bladder-origin urothelial cancer, and about 65% of the roughly 30 reported a prior smoking history. Blood samples gave median yields of about 150,000 T cells and 80,000 to 90,000 unique TCRs, along with a median clonality of around 0.075. Blood samples were analyzed at 3 weeks after treatment start (second dose) and at 6 weeks after treatment start. TCR sequencing covered pretreatment tumor samples and matched, serially collected peripheral blood taken before and after atezolizumab treatment. Patients had an ECOG performance status of 0 or 1 and had received between 0 and 3 prior chemotherapy regimens. Pretreatment blood TCR-seq was available for about 27 patients, at least one posttreatment blood collection was obtained for about 24 patients, and tumor TCR-seq was available for about 24 patients. Whole exome sequencing and RNA sequencing of pretreatment tumors were performed alongside TCR sequencing in the same patients. What the study reported, not specific to this receptor: Because of the small sample size (n ≈ 30) and the many exploratory analyses performed, the results are intended to be regarded as hypothesis-generating. Among patients with durable benefit, tumor-associated TCR clones showed greater expansion in peripheral blood 3 weeks after treatment started (n ≈ 22, p = 0.022). Improved progression-free and overall survival was found to be associated with pretreatment peripheral blood TCR clonality below the median.

The cysteine opens and the phenylalanine closes a CDR3 of 14 amino acids. The only DNA kept is the CDR3, 42 bases in frame from the first base. Cut back by 6 bases and 6 bases, the V and J ends lie 12 bases apart. Looking up the germline V gene yields CDR1 SGHVS and CDR2 FQNEAQ. Synthetic TCR analog templates were spiked into each PCR to estimate absolute template abundance from read counts. The immunoSEQ assay used bias-controlled V and J gene primers to amplify TCRbeta CDR3 regions from genomic DNA. Sequencing of rearranged TCRbeta segments was performed at approximately 20X coverage. As for the authors' bioinformatics: Sequencing errors were corrected by clustering, and CDR3s were annotated against IMGT so that V, D and J genes could be assigned. Downstream analyses used only productive TCRbeta rearrangements, leaving out any out-of-frame or stop-codon sequences. To compute clonality, Shannon entropy was normalized by the log of the number of unique productive sequences and then subtracted from one. Fisher's exact test with Benjamini-Hochberg correction, at a threshold of adjusted p below 0.01, was used to find clones that differed between time points or between blood and tumor. TCRdb took over this immuneACCESS table, retaining in-frame rearrangements with V and J assigned. Such tables are incomplete; in checked studies, under half of the missing clones stem from an unresolved V gene, and the remainder is unexplained. V, J and clone size were drawn from that table, and D and trimming were deduced from the DNA. In this sample the table shows under 40,000 clones, around 89% of which occur a single time. Over 1.5% of the sample rests with the top ten.

This sequence was found in a man between 60 and 75 years old with urothelial cancer. The rearrangement joined TRBV7-8 to TRBJ1-6, with a tentative D gene TRBD1 over 5 matching bases. Sequencing used PBMCs, obtained around atezolizumab (anti-PD-L1) treatment. The CDR3 region has the sequence CASSYSQGNSPLHF. The bases are TGTGCCAGCAGTTATTCTCAGGGTAATTCACCCCTCCACTTT.